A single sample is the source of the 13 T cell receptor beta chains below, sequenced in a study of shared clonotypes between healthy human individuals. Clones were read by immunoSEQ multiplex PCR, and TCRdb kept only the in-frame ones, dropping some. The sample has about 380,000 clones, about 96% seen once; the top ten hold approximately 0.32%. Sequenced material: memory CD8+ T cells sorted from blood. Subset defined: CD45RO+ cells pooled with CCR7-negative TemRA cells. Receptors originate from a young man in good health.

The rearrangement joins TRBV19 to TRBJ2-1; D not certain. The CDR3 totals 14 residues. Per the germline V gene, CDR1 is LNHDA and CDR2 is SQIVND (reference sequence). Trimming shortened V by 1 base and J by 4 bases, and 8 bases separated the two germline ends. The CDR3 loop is CASSIGAYYNEQFF. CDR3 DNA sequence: TGTGCCAGTAGTATAGGTGCATATTACAATGAGCAGTTCTTC.

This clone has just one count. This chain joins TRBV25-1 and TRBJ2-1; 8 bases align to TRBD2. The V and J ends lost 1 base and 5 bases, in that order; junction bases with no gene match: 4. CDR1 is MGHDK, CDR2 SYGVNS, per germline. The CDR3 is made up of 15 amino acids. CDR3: CASSELSGSDNEQFF. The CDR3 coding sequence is TGTGCCAGCAGTGAATTAAGCGGGAGTGACAATGAGCAGTTCTTC.

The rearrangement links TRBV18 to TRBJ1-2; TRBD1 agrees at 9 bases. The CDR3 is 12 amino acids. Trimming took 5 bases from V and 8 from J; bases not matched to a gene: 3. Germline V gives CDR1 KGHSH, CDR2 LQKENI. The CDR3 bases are TGTGCCAGCTCAAAAACAGGGGGCGGCTACACCTTC. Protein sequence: CASSKTGGGYTF.

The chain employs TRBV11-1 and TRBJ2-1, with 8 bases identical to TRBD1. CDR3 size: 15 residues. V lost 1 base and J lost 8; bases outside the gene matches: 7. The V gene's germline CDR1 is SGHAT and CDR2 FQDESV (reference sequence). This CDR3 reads CASSLGQGKIDEQFF. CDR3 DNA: TGTGCCAGCAGCTTAGGACAGGGGAAGATCGATGAGCAGTTCTTC.

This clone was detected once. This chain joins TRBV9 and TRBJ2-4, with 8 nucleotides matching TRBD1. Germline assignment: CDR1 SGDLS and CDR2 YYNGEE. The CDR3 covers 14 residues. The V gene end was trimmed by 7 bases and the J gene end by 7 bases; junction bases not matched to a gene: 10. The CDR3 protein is CASGQGRIWNIQYF. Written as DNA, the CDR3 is TGTGCCAGCGGACAGGGTCGGATCTGGAACATTCAGTACTTC.

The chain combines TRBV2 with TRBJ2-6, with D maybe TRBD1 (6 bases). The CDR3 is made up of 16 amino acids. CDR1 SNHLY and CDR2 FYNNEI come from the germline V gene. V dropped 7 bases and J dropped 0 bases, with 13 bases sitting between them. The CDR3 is CASNDRTSSGANVLTF. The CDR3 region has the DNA TGTGCCAGCAATGACAGGACGAGCTCTGGGGCCAACGTCCTGACTTTC.

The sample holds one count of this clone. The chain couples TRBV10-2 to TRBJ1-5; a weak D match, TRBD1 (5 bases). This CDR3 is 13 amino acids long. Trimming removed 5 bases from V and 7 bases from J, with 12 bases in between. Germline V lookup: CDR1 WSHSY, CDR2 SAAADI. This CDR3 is CASSLGAWQPQHF. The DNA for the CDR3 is TGCGCCAGCAGTCTAGGGGCCTGGCAGCCCCAGCATTTT.

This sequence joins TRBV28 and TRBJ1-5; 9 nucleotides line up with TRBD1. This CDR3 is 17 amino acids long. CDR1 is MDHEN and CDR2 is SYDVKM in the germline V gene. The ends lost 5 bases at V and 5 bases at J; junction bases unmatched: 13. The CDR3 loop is CASSPIRTGVSYQPQHF. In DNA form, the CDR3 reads TGTGCCAGCAGTCCGATACGGACAGGGGTCTCCTATCAGCCCCAGCATTTT. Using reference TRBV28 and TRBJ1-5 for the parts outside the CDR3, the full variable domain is DVKVTQSSRYLVKRTGEKVFLECVQDMDHENMFWYRQDPGLGLRLIYFSYDVKMKEKGDIPEGYSVSREKKERFSLILESASTNQTSMYLCASSPIRTGVSYQPQHFGDGTRLSIL.

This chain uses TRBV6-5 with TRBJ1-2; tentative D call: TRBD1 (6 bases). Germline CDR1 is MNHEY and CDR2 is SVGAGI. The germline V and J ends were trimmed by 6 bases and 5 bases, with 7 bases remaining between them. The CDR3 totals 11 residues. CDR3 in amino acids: CASRTGYGYTF. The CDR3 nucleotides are TGTGCCAGCAGGACAGGTTATGGCTACACCTTC.

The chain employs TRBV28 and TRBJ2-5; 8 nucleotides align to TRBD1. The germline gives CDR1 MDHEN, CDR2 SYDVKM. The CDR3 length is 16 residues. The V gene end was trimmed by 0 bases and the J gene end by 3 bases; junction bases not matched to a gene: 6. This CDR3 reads CASSLWGIQGEETQYF. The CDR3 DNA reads TGTGCCAGCAGTTTATGGGGTATACAGGGGGAAGAGACCCAGTACTTC.

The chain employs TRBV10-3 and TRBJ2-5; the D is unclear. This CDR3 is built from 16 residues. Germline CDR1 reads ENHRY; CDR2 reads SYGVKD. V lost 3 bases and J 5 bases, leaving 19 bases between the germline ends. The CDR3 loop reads CAISDSGRPLSETQYF. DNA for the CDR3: TGTGCCATCAGTGACAGTGGAAGACCCCTGTCTGAGACCCAGTACTTC.

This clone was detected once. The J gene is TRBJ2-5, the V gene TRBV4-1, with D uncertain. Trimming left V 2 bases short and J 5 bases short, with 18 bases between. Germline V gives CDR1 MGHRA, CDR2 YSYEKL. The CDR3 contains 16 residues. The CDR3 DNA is TGCGCCAGCAGCCAAACCCCTAGTGGGTCGTTGGAGACCCAGTACTTC. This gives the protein CASSQTPSGSLETQYF.

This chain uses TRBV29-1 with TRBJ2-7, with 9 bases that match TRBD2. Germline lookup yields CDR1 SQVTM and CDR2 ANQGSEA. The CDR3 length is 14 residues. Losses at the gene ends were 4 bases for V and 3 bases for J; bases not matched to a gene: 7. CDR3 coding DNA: TGCAGCGTTGTAGTAGCGGGAGAGATCTACGAGCAGTACTTC. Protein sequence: CSVVVAGEIYEQYF.